This TCR beta chain was captured by sequencing in a study of T-cell memory formation after mild COVID-19. Study as a whole: Largely donor-specific sequence clusters came from a couple of donors.

Study results and limitations: Of the contracting clones, CD4+ ones lay mainly in CM and EM, and CD8+ ones in EMRA. Cross-reactive memory seemingly joined, as some responding clones were found in pre-infection memory.

5'RACE with constant-segment primers built TCRalpha and TCRbeta cDNA libraries with UMIs. TCRdb redid the calling of the 5' RACE reads with MiXCR, one entry per CDR3 protein. The sample lists approximately 44,000 distinct CDR3 sequences, less than 7.5% occurring once. About this clonotype: Its target is not known.

The receptor was isolated from a man between 18 and 29 years old who had mild COVID-19 (a few samples of this study predate the infection). Cell type and time point are not known. Sequencing was carried out using PBMCs or a T cell subset sorted from them (not recorded which).

The CDR3: CASSLTTGTGGEKLFF. CDR3 bases: TGCGCCAGCAGCCTAACTACCGGGACAGGCGGCGAAAAACTGTTTTTT. The chain carries TRBV5-1 and TRBJ1-4; TRBD1 agrees at 8 bases. CDR3 size: 16 residues. V was pared by 4 bases and J by 8 bases, with 13 bases of the junction left unmatched. Germline V CDR1 and CDR2: SGHRS, YFSETQ.